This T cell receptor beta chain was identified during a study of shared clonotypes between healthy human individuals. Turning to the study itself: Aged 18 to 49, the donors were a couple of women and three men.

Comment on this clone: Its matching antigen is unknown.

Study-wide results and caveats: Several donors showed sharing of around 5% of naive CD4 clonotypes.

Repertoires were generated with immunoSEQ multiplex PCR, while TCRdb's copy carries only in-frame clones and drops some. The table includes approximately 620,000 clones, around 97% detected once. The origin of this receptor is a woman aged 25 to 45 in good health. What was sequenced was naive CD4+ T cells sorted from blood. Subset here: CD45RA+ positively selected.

This CDR3 is CASRETGLGYEQYF. Here the CDR3 DNA reads TGTGCCAGCAGAGAAACAGGTCTGGGATACGAGCAGTACTTC. The J gene is TRBJ2-7, the V gene TRBV14, with D possibly matching TRBD1 (5 bases). The CDR3 spans 14 residues. Germline V CDR1 and CDR2: SGHDN, FVKESK. Trimming removed 6 bases from V and 4 bases from J, with 16 bases in between.